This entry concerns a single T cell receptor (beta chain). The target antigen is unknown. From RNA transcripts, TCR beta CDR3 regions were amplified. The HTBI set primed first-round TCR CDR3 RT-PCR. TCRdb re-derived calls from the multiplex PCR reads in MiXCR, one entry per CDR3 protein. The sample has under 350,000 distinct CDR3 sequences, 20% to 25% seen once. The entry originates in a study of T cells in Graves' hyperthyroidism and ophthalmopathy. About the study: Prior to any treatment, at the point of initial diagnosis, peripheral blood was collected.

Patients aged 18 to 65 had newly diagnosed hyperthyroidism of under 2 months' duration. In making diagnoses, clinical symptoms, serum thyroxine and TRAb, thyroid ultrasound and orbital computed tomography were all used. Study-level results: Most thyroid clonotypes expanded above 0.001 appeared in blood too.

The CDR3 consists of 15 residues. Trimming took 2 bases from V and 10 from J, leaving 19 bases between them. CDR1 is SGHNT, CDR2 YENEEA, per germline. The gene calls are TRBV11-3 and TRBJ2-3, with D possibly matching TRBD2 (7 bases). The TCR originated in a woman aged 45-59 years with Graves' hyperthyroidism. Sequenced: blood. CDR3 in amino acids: CASSLHGGPSGAQYF. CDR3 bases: TGTGCCAGCAGCTTACACGGGGGGCCCTCCGGTGCGCAGTATTTT. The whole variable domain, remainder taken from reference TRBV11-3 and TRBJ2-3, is EAGVVQSPRYKIIEKKQPVAFWCNPISGHNTLYWYLQNLGQGPELLIRYENEEAVDDSQLPKDRFSAERLKGVDSTLKIQPAELGDSAVYLCASSLHGGPSGAQYFGPGTRLTVL.